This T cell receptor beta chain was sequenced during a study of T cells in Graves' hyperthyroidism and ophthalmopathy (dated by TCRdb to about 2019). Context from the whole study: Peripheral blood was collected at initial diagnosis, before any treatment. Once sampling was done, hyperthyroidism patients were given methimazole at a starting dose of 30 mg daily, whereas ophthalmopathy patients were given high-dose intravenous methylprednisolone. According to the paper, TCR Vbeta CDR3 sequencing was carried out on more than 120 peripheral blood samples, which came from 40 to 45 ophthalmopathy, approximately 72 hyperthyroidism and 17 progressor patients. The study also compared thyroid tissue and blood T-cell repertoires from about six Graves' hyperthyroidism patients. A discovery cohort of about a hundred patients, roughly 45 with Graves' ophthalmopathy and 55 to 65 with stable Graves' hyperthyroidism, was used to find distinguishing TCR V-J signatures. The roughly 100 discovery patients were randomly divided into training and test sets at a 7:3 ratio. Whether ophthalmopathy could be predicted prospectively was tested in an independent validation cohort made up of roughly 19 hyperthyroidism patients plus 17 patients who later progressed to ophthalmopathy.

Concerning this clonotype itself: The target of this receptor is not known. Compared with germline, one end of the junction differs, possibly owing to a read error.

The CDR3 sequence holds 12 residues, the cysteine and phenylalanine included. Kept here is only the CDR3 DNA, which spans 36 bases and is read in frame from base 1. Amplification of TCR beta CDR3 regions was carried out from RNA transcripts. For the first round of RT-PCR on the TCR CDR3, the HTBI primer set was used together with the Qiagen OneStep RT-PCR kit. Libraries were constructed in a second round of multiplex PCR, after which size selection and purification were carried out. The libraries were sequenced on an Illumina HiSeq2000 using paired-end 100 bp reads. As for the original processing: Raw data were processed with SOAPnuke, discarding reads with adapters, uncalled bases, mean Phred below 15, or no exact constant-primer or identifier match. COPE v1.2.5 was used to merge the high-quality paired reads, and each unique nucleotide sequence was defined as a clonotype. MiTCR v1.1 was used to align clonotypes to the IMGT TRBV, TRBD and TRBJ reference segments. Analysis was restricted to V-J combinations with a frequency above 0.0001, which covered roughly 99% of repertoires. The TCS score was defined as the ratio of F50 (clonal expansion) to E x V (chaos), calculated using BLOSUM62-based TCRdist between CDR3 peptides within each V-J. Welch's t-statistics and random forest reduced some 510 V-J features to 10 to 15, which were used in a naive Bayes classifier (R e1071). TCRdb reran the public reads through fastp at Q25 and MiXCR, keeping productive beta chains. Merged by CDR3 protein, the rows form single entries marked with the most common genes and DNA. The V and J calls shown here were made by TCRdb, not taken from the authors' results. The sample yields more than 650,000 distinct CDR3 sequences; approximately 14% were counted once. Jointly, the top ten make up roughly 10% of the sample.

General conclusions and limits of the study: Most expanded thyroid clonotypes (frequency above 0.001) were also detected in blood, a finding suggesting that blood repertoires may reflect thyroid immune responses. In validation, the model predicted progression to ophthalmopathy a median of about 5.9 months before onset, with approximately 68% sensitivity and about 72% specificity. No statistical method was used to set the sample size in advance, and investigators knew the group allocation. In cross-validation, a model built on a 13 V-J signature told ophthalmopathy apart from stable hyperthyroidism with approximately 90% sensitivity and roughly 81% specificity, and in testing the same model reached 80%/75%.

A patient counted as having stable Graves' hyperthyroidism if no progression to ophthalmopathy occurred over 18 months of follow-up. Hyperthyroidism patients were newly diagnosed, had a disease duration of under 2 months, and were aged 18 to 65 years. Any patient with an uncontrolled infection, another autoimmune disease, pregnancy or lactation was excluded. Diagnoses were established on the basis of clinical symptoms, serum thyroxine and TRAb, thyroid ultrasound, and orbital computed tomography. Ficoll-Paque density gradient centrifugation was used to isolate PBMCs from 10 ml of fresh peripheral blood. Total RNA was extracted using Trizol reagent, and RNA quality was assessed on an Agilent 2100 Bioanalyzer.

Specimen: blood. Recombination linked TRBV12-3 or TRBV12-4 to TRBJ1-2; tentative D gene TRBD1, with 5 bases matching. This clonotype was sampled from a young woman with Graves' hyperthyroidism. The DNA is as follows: TGTGCCAGCAGCCAACCCCCAGGGCTAACAGCCTTC. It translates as CASSQPPGLTAF.